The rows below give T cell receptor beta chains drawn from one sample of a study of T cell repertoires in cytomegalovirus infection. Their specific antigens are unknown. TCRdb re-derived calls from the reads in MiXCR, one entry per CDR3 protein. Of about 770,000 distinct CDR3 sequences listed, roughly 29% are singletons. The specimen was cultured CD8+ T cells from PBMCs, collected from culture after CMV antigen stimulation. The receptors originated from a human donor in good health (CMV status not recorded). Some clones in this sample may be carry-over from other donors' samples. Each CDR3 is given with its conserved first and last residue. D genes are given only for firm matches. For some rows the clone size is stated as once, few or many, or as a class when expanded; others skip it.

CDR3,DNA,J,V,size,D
CSVVEFRDRGRGNTEAFF,TGCAGCGTTGTGGAATTCCGGGACAGGGGGCGGGGGAACACTGAAGCTTTCTTT,TRBJ1-1,TRBV29-1,-,TRBD1
CASSLGRAKNTEAFF,TGTGCCAGCAGCCTTGGTCGGGCAAAGAACACTGAAGCTTTCTTT,TRBJ1-1,TRBV7-6,many,-
CSAKTGGPGSYNEQFF,TGCAGTGCTAAAACGGGGGGGCCGGGCTCCTACAATGAGCAGTTCTTC,TRBJ2-1,TRBV20-1,-,TRBD2
CASSQGRGLGWNEQFF,TGCGCCAGCAGCCAAGGTCGGGGCCTTGGTTGGAATGAGCAGTTCTTC,TRBJ2-1,TRBV4-1,-,-
CASSLSDTRTYGYTF,TGTGCCAGCAGCTTAAGCGACACAAGGACTTATGGCTACACCTTC,TRBJ1-2,TRBV7-2,many,-
CASSTLRFGYTF,TGTGCCAGCAGCACTTTGAGATTTGGCTACACCTTC,TRBJ1-2,TRBV13,-,-
CAIMGGETPGELFF,TGTGCCATCATGGGCGGAGAAACGCCCGGGGAGCTGTTTTTT,TRBJ2-2,TRBV10-3,-,-
CASSAGTKNEKLFF,TGTGCCAGCTCAGCAGGGACAAAAAATGAAAAACTGTTTTTT,TRBJ1-4,TRBV18,few,-
CASSINRGGANVLTF,TGTGCCAGCAGTATAAACAGGGGTGGGGCCAACGTCCTGACTTTC,TRBJ2-6,TRBV12-3/TRBV12-4,-,TRBD1
CASSLVSGDEFF,TGTGCCAGCAGTTTAGTTTCAGGGGATGAGTTCTTC,TRBJ2-1,TRBV12-3/TRBV12-4,many,-
CASSPGDPGPTTEAFF,TGTGCCAGCAGCCCCGGGGACCCAGGACCGACCACTGAAGCTTTCTTT,TRBJ1-1,TRBV5-4,few,-
CASSPSFSNEQFF,TGTGCCAGCAGCCCCTCCTTCTCCAATGAGCAGTTCTTC,TRBJ2-1,TRBV7-9,few,-
CASSYRLTGALSGANVLTF,TGTGCCAGCAGTTACCGCCTGACAGGGGCCTTATCTGGGGCCAACGTCCTGACTTTC,TRBJ2-6,TRBV6-5,-,TRBD1
CASSIGLAGAFDIQYF,TGTGCCAGTAGTATAGGACTAGCGGGGGCCTTTGACATTCAGTACTTC,TRBJ2-4,TRBV19,-,TRBD2
CAPTTGGRGYEQYF,TGTGCCCCGACGACAGGGGGGAGAGGCTACGAGCAGTACTTC,TRBJ2-7,TRBV24-1,few,TRBD1
CASSLSGLAGGGSYNEQFF,TGTGCCAGCAGTTTATCAGGGCTAGCGGGGGGGGGCTCCTACAATGAGCAGTTCTTC,TRBJ2-1,TRBV27,few,TRBD2
CASSLADRGFQETQYF,TGTGCCAGCAGCTTAGCCGACAGGGGGTTTCAAGAGACCCAGTACTTC,TRBJ2-5,TRBV7-3,-,TRBD1
CASSSRGFQPQHF,TGTGCCAGCAGCTCACGGGGTTTTCAGCCCCAGCATTTT,TRBJ1-5,TRBV7-6,many,-
CSAITLAGGYNEQFF,TGCAGTGCTATTACACTAGCGGGGGGATACAATGAGCAGTTCTTC,TRBJ2-1,TRBV20-1,-,TRBD2
CASSPLFPEVDETQYF,TGTGCCAGCTCACCACTTTTTCCAGAAGTGGATGAGACCCAGTACTTC,TRBJ2-5,TRBV18,-,-
CASSQVNTEAFF,TGCGCCAGCAGCCAAGTGAACACTGAAGCTTTCTTT,TRBJ1-1,TRBV4-1,many,-
CASSPDTAWTEAFF,TGTGCCAGCAGTCCCGACACTGCGTGGACTGAAGCTTTCTTT,TRBJ1-1,TRBV27,-,-